Listed here are 17 T cell receptor beta chains from one sample, sequenced in a study of CD8+ T cells in alopecia areata. Following RNA extraction, reverse transcription yielded cDNA that acted as the sequencing template. Measured with immunoSEQ multiplex PCR; TCRdb has only the in-frame clones, and not every one. The sample holds some 180,000 clones, 63% seen once. The starting material was CD4+ T cells sorted from blood, obtained at week 0. Receptors originate from a human donor with alopecia areata.

This chain links TRBV9 with TRBJ2-4; D is perhaps TRBD1 (5 bases). CDR3 length: 15 amino acids. The germline V and J ends were trimmed by 0 bases and 9 bases, with 16 bases remaining between them. Per germline, CDR1 SGDLS and CDR2 YYNGEE. CDR3 region: CASSVAEGERAIQYF. CDR3 coding DNA: TGTGCCAGCAGCGTAGCTGAAGGGGAACGCGCCATTCAGTACTTC.

This clone was seen a single time. The chain links TRBV7-2 to TRBJ2-3; D call uncertain. Trimming shortened V by 5 bases and J by 0 bases, and 12 bases separated the two germline ends. The CDR3 runs to 15 residues. Germline V gene lookup returns CDR1 SGHTA and CDR2 FQGNSA. CDR3 loop: CASSTQLGSTDTQYF. CDR3 nucleotide sequence: TGTGCCAGCAGCACACAGTTAGGTAGCACAGATACGCAGTATTTT.

The J gene is TRBJ2-2, the V gene TRBV2, with a possible D match to TRBD1 (6 bases). CDR1 and CDR2 (germline): SNHLY, FYNNEI. The CDR3 extends over 14 amino acids. The V end was cut by 6 bases, the J end by 7 bases, with 15 bases between. This CDR3 is CASRDTGNHGELFF. As DNA, the CDR3 is TGTGCCAGCAGGGACACAGGGAACCACGGGGAGCTGTTTTTT.

This clone was picked up a small number of times. CDR3 DNA: TGTGCTAGTGGTTTGGACCATCAGCCCCAGCATTTT. It codes for CASGLDHQPQHF. The V gene is TRBV12-5, the J gene TRBJ1-5; D uncertain. V lost 1 base to trimming and J lost 5 bases, with 3 bases between them. Looked up from germline, CDR1 is LGHNT and CDR2 is FRNRAP. The CDR3 is made up of 12 amino acids.

This chain joins TRBV30 and TRBJ2-7; no reliable D call. The V and J ends lost 1 base and 5 bases respectively, with 6 bases between them. The CDR3 runs 11 residues. In germline, CDR1 is GTSNPN, CDR2 SVGIG (reference sequence). The CDR3 reads CAWSALHEQYF. In DNA, the CDR3 is TGTGCCTGGAGTGCCCTCCACGAGCAGTACTTC.

The chain joins TRBV2 to TRBJ2-7; D remains ambiguous. The germline V gene encodes CDR1 SNHLY and CDR2 FYNNEI. The germline V and J ends were trimmed by 6 bases and 0 bases, with 12 bases remaining between them. This CDR3 has 14 amino acids. Written as DNA, the CDR3 is TGTGCCAGCAGGAGCCAGGCCCACTCCTACGAGCAGTACTTC. This translates into CASRSQAHSYEQYF. Together with reference TRBV2 and TRBJ2-7, the CDR3 gives the full variable domain: EPEVTQTPSHQVTQMGQEVILRCVPISNHLYFYWYRQILGQKVEFLVSFYNNEISEKSEIFDDQFSVERPDGSNFTLKIRSTKLEDSAMYFCASRSQAHSYEQYFGPGTRLTVT.

The chain recombines TRBV7-2 with TRBJ1-2; possibly TRBD1 for D (5 bases). Germline values: CDR1 SGHTA, CDR2 FQGNSA. The CDR3 covers 13 residues. Trimming stripped 4 bases from V and 4 bases from J, with 10 bases between. CDR3 nucleotides: TGTGCCAGCAGCTCACAGGTGGGCTATGGCTACACCTTC. This translates into CASSSQVGYGYTF. The whole variable domain, filled in from reference TRBV7-2 and TRBJ1-2, reads GAGVSQSPSNKVTEKGKDVELRCDPISGHTALYWYRQSLGQGLEFLIYFQGNSAPDKSGLPSDRFSAERTGGSVSTLTIQRTQQEDSAVYLCASSSQVGYGYTFGSGTRLTVV.

This clone was counted a single time. V usage is TRBV30 and J usage is TRBJ2-5; D is tentatively TRBD1 or TRBD2 (6 bases each). In germline, CDR1 is GTSNPN, CDR2 SVGIG (reference sequence). V lost 0 bases and J lost 1, with 12 bases in between. There are 15 residues in the CDR3. This chain's CDR3 is CAWSVRGLPQETQYF. CDR3 bases: TGTGCCTGGAGTGTACGGGGGCTACCCCAAGAGACCCAGTACTTC.

The V call is TRBV28, the J call TRBJ1-5; D possibly corresponds to TRBD1 (5 bases). This CDR3 contains 14 residues. From germline, CDR1 is MDHEN and CDR2 SYDVKM. Trimming took off 7 bases at V and 0 bases at J, with 10 bases between the two ends. In nucleotides, the CDR3 is TGTGCCAGCACGGGGCGGGTTAGCAATCAGCCCCAGCATTTT. It codes for CASTGRVSNQPQHF.

The rearrangement links TRBV30 to TRBJ2-5; D possibly corresponds to TRBD1 (6 bases). CDR1 is GTSNPN and CDR2 is SVGIG in the germline V gene (reference sequence). Trimming shortened V by 5 bases and J by 5 bases, and 12 bases separated the two germline ends. The length of the CDR3 is 12 residues. The CDR3: CAWGLGGETQYF. The CDR3, as DNA: TGTGCCTGGGGGCTTGGGGGCGAGACCCAGTACTTC.

This clone came up a few times. The chain uses TRBV27 and TRBJ2-7; D perhaps matches TRBD1 (5 bases). The V gene lost 4 bases and the J gene lost 4 bases, with 14 bases spanning the gap. Germline V gene data show CDR1 as MNHEY and CDR2 as SMNVEV (reference sequence). The CDR3 is 14 amino acids. The CDR3 here is CASSYKRGPYEQYF. The DNA for the CDR3 is TGTGCCAGCAGTTACAAAAGGGGCCCATACGAGCAGTACTTC.

This clone was observed a handful of times. The chain uses TRBV4-2 and TRBJ1-2; 10 positions agree with TRBD1. After removal of 1 base from V and 1 base from J, the junction contained 0 bases not matched to a gene. CDR3 size: 15 residues. Per the germline V gene, CDR1 is LGHNA and CDR2 is YNFKEQ. As DNA, the CDR3 is TGTGCCAGCAGCCAAGGGACAGGGGGTAACTATGGCTACACCTTC. It specifies CASSQGTGGNYGYTF.

A few counts support this clone. The chain uses TRBV10-3 and TRBJ2-7; tentative D call: TRBD2 (5 bases). V was trimmed by 11 bases and J by 0 bases, leaving 14 bases between them. CDR1 ENHRY and CDR2 SYGVKD come from the germline V gene. This CDR3 has 13 amino acids. CDR3 protein: CAAKAGNSYEQYF. The CDR3 DNA follows: TGTGCCGCAAAGGCGGGCAACTCCTACGAGCAGTACTTC.

This chain links TRBV11-2 with TRBJ1-1; TRBD1 might be the D (6 bases). Trimming left V 6 bases short and J 0 bases short, with 11 bases between. This CDR3 comprises 14 residues. Germline CDR1 is SGHAT and CDR2 is FQNNGV. The chain's CDR3 is CASSFTGMNTEAFF. In DNA, the CDR3 is TGTGCCAGCAGTTTCACAGGGATGAACACTGAAGCTTTCTTT.

The chain carries TRBV29-1 and TRBJ1-2; D not certain. V was shortened by 7 bases and J by 4 bases, with 10 bases between the two germline ends. This CDR3 is 11 amino acids long. CDR1 SQVTM and CDR2 ANQGSEA come from the germline V gene. The CDR3, as DNA: TGCAGCGAAGCACGACGCTATGGCTACACCTTC. It specifies CSEARRYGYTF.

V gene TRBV29-1 combines with J gene TRBJ1-4; 7 nucleotides align to TRBD1. Per germline, CDR1 SQVTM and CDR2 ANQGSEA. The CDR3 consists of 13 residues. V was clipped by 4 bases and J by 8 bases; unmatched bases: 7. This CDR3 reads CSVVNRGGEKLFF. The CDR3 coding sequence is TGCAGCGTTGTGAACAGGGGAGGAGAAAAACTGTTTTTT.

V usage is TRBV5-1 and J usage is TRBJ1-1, with unresolved D. This CDR3 is 14 amino acids long. Germline values: CDR1 SGHRS, CDR2 YFSETQ. V was trimmed by 4 bases and J by 2 bases, leaving 12 bases between them. The CDR3 loop is CASSPSVLNTEAFF. The CDR3 region has the DNA TGCGCCAGCAGCCCCTCAGTCCTAAACACTGAAGCTTTCTTT.